This TCR beta chain was profiled in a study of PD-1 blockade in classical Hodgkin lymphoma. The germline CDR1 and CDR2 sequences are MNHNY and SVGAGI (reference sequence). Trimming pared 5 bases from V and 0 bases from J, leaving 10 bases between. This CDR3 is built from 14 residues. On this clone: The antigen remains unidentified.

Every patient experienced relapse after autologous stem cell transplantation, and brentuximab vedotin exposure varied. Complete response, partial response or progressive disease was each patient's best response. TCRdb's copy holds only in-frame clones and misses some; the assay was immunoSEQ multiplex PCR. Of roughly 13,000 clones in the sample, around 92% are singletons; the top ten hold under 12%. Whole-study findings and limits: Those achieving complete response showed baseline diversity like newly diagnosed patients.

The sequence came from a human donor with classical Hodgkin lymphoma. J is TRBJ1-2 and V is TRBV6-6; D is unclear. Sequencing used peripheral blood mononuclear cells (PBMCs), obtained at baseline. For the CDR3, the DNA is TGTGCCAGCAGTCTCTACAGTACTAACTATGGCTACACCTTC. Protein: CASSLYSTNYGYTF.